This T cell receptor beta chain was obtained from a study of regulatory T cells in long-lasting Graves disease. Study details: Newly diagnosed Graves' patients had under 3 months of antithyroid drugs.

The CDR3 is 14 residues long. V lost 8 bases to trimming and J lost 0 bases; unmatched junction nucleotides: 3. Germline CDR1 reads MRHNA; CDR2 reads SNTAGT. The TCR beta library used iRepertoire HTBI primers with Arm-PCR amplification of CDR3. One entry per CDR3 protein results from TCRdb running MiXCR on the multiplex PCR reads. Here the sample spans around 470,000 distinct CDR3 sequences, about 14% being singletons. Time point in this sample: newly diagnosed GD, antithyroid drugs for less than 3 months. The TCR library was made from RNA that had been extracted from PBMCs in TRIzol. About 8.8 milliliters of peripheral blood were drawn into EDTA tubes. These same records also appear under a second study, on T cells in Graves' hyperthyroidism and ophthalmopathy. That paper states: Using 13 V-J features, a model discriminated ophthalmopathy from stable hyperthyroidism.

This chain links TRBV6-4 with TRBJ2-3; 9 bases are shared with TRBD2. The sequence was collected from a woman in her 50s with Graves disease. This material consisted of peripheral blood mononuclear cells (PBMCs), taken at new diagnosis, from a patient treated with antithyroid drugs. Here the CDR3 reads CASSAGGSTDTQYF. The CDR3 nucleotides read TGTGCCAGCTCCGCGGGAGGGAGCACAGATACGCAGTATTTT.